This T cell receptor beta chain was found in a study of blood T cells in healthy people across ages. Remarks on this clonotype: No antigen is known for it.

Study results and limitations: Long-lived donors exceeded aged donors in naive CD4+ cells and diversity.

A second PCR, run for roughly 7 to 11 cycles, used a sample-barcoded 5' primer plus a J-beta primer mix. CDR3-containing paired-end reads numbered at least 3 million in each sample. TCRdb re-called the 5' RACE reads with MiXCR, one entry per CDR3 protein. The table includes some 780,000 distinct CDR3 sequences, about 56% detected once. Russia was home to the donors, healthy Caucasian individuals aged about 6 to 90. This CDR3 contains 18 residues. Per the germline V gene, CDR1 is SGHRS and CDR2 is YFSETQ. V gene TRBV5-1 combines with J gene TRBJ2-5; 10 nucleotides align to TRBD2. The DNA end lines up better with TRBJ2-7; the J call may be wrong. This sequence originates from a middle-aged man in good health. Input material: blood. The CDR3 region is CASSPRGLAGEESYEQYF. In DNA form, the CDR3 reads TGCGCCAGCAGCCCTAGGGGGCTAGCGGGAGAGGAATCCTACGAGCAGTACTTC.